Listed here are 6 T cell receptor beta chains from one sample, sequenced in a study of CD8+ T cells in alopecia areata. Described treatment: oral pan-JAK inhibitor, 5-10 mg twice daily. Following RNA extraction, reverse transcription yielded cDNA that acted as the sequencing template. TCRdb's table, derived via immunoSEQ multiplex PCR, lists solely in-frame clones and lacks some. The data contain more than 200,000 clones, over 60% of them singletons. Sequenced material: CD4+ T cells sorted from blood, taken at week 44, from a patient treated with tofacitinib. The receptor source for this set is a human donor with alopecia areata.

The chain employs TRBV2 and TRBJ2-7; D gene ambiguous. Per germline, CDR1 SNHLY and CDR2 FYNNEI. The CDR3 consists of 14 residues. The V end lost 4 bases, the J end lost 0 bases, and 10 bases lay between the germline ends. This CDR3 is CASSGGLSSYEQYF. The CDR3 DNA sequence: TGTGCCAGCAGTGGGGGTCTCAGCTCCTACGAGCAGTACTTC.

This clone was counted once. The chain links TRBV2 to TRBJ2-3, with 12 bases aligning to TRBD2. The ends lost 7 bases at V and 6 bases at J; junction bases unmatched: 14. The germline V gene has CDR1 SNHLY and CDR2 FYNNEI. The CDR3 runs to 17 residues. The CDR3 bases are TGTGCCAGCACACCTATGACGGCTAGCGGGGGGGCGGATACGCAGTATTTT. Encoded protein: CASTPMTASGGADTQYF.

The CDR3 DNA sequence: TGCGCCAGCAGCCAAGATGCCAACAATCAGCCCCAGCATTTT. It encodes CASSQDANNQPQHF. The rearrangement joins TRBV4-3 to TRBJ1-5; no definite D call. V lost 0 bases, J lost 3 bases, and 6 bases lay in between. This CDR3 is built from 14 residues. Germline V lookup: CDR1 LGHNA, CDR2 YSLEER.

The genes are TRBV14 and TRBJ2-1; 10 positions match TRBD2. The CDR3 loop spans 13 amino acids. From germline, CDR1 is SGHDN and CDR2 FVKESK. The J segment lost 4 bases and the V segment lost 9 bases, leaving 3 bases of the junction unmatched. This CDR3 is CASGTSVYNEQFF. The CDR3 DNA is TGTGCCAGTGGGACTAGCGTGTACAATGAGCAGTTCTTC.

This rearrangement joins TRBV19 to TRBJ1-5; 10 bases agree with TRBD1. CDR3 length: 15 residues. Germline loops: CDR1 LNHDA, CDR2 SQIVND (reference sequence). The ends lost 7 bases at V and 5 bases at J; junction bases unmatched: 8. CDR3 in DNA: TGTGCCAGTATTCCGGGACAGGGGTTCGATCAGCCCCAGCATTTT. Translation gives CASIPGQGFDQPQHF. Drawing the rest from reference TRBV19 and TRBJ1-5, the complete variable domain is DGGITQSPKYLFRKEGQNVTLSCEQNLNHDAMYWYRQDPGQGLRLIYYSQIVNDFQKGDIAEGYSVSREKKESFPLTVTSAQKNPTAFYLCASIPGQGFDQPQHFGDGTRLSIL.

This chain joins TRBV20-1 and TRBJ2-7; D gene unclear. This CDR3 is built from 11 residues. CDR1 is DFQATT and CDR2 is SNEGSKA in the germline V gene (reference sequence). V was clipped by 3 bases and J by 4 bases, with 7 bases between them. The CDR3 spells CSASFGYEQYF. CDR3 bases: TGCAGTGCTAGTTTCGGATACGAGCAGTACTTC.